This TCR beta chain was found in a study of blood T cell repertoires in COVID-19. Sequenced by immunoSEQ multiplex PCR; TCRdb stores in-frame clones only, minus some. The sample yields around 280,000 clones, 90% seen once. The CDR3 loop spans 19 amino acids. With V trimmed by 3 bases and J by 4 bases, 20 bases remained unmatched. Germline V gene data show CDR1 as GTSNPN and CDR2 as SVGIG (reference sequence). The chain links TRBV30 to TRBJ1-4, with 7 bases identical to TRBD1. The sequence came from a woman aged 18-30 years with acute COVID-19. Sample: PBMCs or T cells enriched from blood (not recorded which). CDR3 sequence (DNA): TGTGCCTGGAGGCCGTCGGACAGGTGGGAGTATCGGATTAATGAAAAACTGTTTTTT. Translating gives CAWRPSDRWEYRINEKLFF.